A single sample gave rise to the 32 T cell receptor beta chains below, sequenced in a study of somatic mutations in cytotoxic T cells in rheumatoid arthritis. Method: immunoSEQ multiplex PCR; TCRdb's copy keeps in-frame clones and lacks some. This sample has roughly 3,900 clones; approximately 94% occur once, and the top ten carry 7.5% to 9.5%. The sequencing input was CD8+ T cells sorted from blood. Every receptor here comes from a woman aged 55-70 years with rheumatoid arthritis.

The rearrangement joins TRBV11-2 to TRBJ1-3, with 8 bases that match TRBD1. The germline V gene encodes CDR1 SGHAT and CDR2 FQNNGV. This CDR3 has 15 amino acids. J lost 0 bases, V lost 3 bases, and 1 base had no gene match. The CDR3 nucleotides read TGTGCCAGCAGCTTGGACAGGGCCTCTGGAAACACCATATATTTT. Protein product: CASSLDRASGNTIYF.

This sequence joins TRBV7-6 and TRBJ2-1; maybe TRBD2 (5 bases). CDR1 and CDR2 (germline): SGHVS, FNYEAQ. The CDR3 is 15 amino acids. V gave up 1 base and J gave up 8 bases, with 15 bases separating them. The CDR3 bases are TGTGCCAGCAGCTTAGGCTCATGGTCCGGGGATGAGCAGTTCTTC. This gives the protein CASSLGSWSGDEQFF.

CDR3 sequence reads: CASSPVGSTATNYGYTF. In DNA, the CDR3 is TGTGCCAGCTCCCCCGTGGGTTCGACAGCCACTAACTATGGCTACACCTTC. This chain connects TRBV7-9 to TRBJ1-2, with D maybe TRBD1 (5 bases). The CDR3 runs to 17 residues. With 8 bases removed from V and 0 bases from J, the gap between germline ends came to 22 bases. The germline CDR1 and CDR2 sequences are SEHNR and FQNEAQ (reference sequence).

The CDR3 nucleotides are TGTGCCAGCAGGCAGGACAGGGGGCGACACTATGGCTACACCTTC. The encoded protein is CASRQDRGRHYGYTF. The rearrangement uses TRBV2 and TRBJ1-2, with 11 positions matching TRBD1. CDR1 SNHLY and CDR2 FYNNEI come from the germline V gene. V lost 6 bases to trimming and J lost 3 bases; unmatched junction nucleotides: 6. CDR3 size: 15 residues.

V gene TRBV27 combines with J gene TRBJ1-5; tentative D call: TRBD1 (6 bases). Trimming cost V 5 bases and J 1 base, with 9 bases left between them. This CDR3 contains 14 residues. CDR1 is MNHEY, CDR2 SMNVEV, per germline (reference sequence). The CDR3 DNA reads as TGTGCCAGCAGTCTAACAGGGAGCAATCAGCCCCAGCATTTT. This codes for CASSLTGSNQPQHF.

The CDR3 reads CASSSLGYQETQYF. CDR3 bases: TGCGCCAGCAGCTCCCTCGGGTACCAAGAGACCCAGTACTTC. This sequence joins TRBV5-1 and TRBJ2-5; no clear D. V shed 3 bases and J shed 0 bases, with 9 bases lying between them. Germline CDR1 reads SGHRS; CDR2 reads YFSETQ. This CDR3 comprises 14 residues. The variable domain in full, completed from reference TRBV5-1 and TRBJ2-5, reads KAGVTQTPRYLIKTRGQQVTLSCSPISGHRSVSWYQQTPGQGLQFLFEYFSETQRNKGNFPGRFSGRQFSNSRSEMNVSTLELGDSALYLCASSSLGYQETQYFGPGTRLLVL.

The rearrangement joins TRBV5-1 to TRBJ2-1; tentative D call: TRBD2 (7 bases). The CDR3 runs to 14 residues. The germline gives CDR1 SGHRS, CDR2 YFSETQ. V lost 6 bases and J 3 bases, leaving 13 bases between the germline ends. The CDR3: CASTPGGGYNEQFF. The DNA for the CDR3 is TGCGCCAGCACCCCGGGGGGCGGCTACAATGAGCAGTTCTTC.

The chain is built from TRBV6-5 and TRBJ2-5, with 8 positions matching TRBD1. The V gene's germline CDR1 is MNHEY and CDR2 SVGAGI. The CDR3 has 15 residues. V lost 2 bases to trimming and J lost 5 bases; unmatched junction nucleotides: 7. The CDR3 here is CASSYGQGALETQYF. The CDR3 region has the DNA TGTGCCAGCAGTTACGGGCAGGGGGCACTGGAGACCCAGTACTTC.

The chain joins TRBV2 to TRBJ2-7, with 9 bases that match TRBD2. J lost 0 bases, V lost 1 base, and 4 bases had no gene match. This CDR3 is 16 amino acids long. CDR1 and CDR2 (germline): SNHLY, FYNNEI. This CDR3 is CASSEGGSGSSYEQYV. The CDR3 coding sequence is TGTGCCAGCAGTGAAGGGGGTAGCGGGAGCTCCTACGAGCAGTACGTC.

This clone has a single count. The rearrangement joins TRBV14 to TRBJ2-2; D might be TRBD2 (6 bases). Trimming removed 5 bases from V and 2 bases from J, with 15 bases in between. This CDR3 has 16 amino acids. In germline, CDR1 is SGHDN, CDR2 FVKESK. The CDR3 protein is CASSALAYYNTGELFF. In DNA, the CDR3 is TGTGCCAGCAGCGCCCTAGCGTACTATAACACCGGGGAGCTGTTTTTT.

This chain uses TRBV27 with TRBJ2-1; D not resolved. V was trimmed by 5 bases and J by 5 bases, leaving 13 bases between them. CDR3 length: 14 residues. Germline loops: CDR1 MNHEY, CDR2 SMNVEV (reference sequence). CDR3 loop: CASSPGVTDNEQFF. The CDR3 DNA reads as TGTGCCAGCAGTCCCGGAGTTACGGACAATGAGCAGTTCTTC.

As for this clone: Other DNA sequences within the sample encode an identical CDR3. The chain is built from TRBV7-9 and TRBJ2-1; tentatively, D is TRBD1 (6 bases). Per germline, CDR1 SEHNR and CDR2 FQNEAQ (reference sequence). The CDR3 consists of 15 residues. Between the trimmed V and J ends, which lost 5 bases and 4 bases, there was a span of 15 bases. The CDR3 here is CASSHRDIDYNEQFF. The CDR3, as DNA: TGTGCCAGCAGCCACCGGGACATAGATTACAATGAGCAGTTCTTC.

The count of this clone is one. The chain employs TRBV5-1 and TRBJ2-1, with 8 bases aligning to TRBD1. The junction had 3 bases not matched to a gene; V was cut back by 3 bases and J by 4 bases. Germline CDR1 is SGHRS and CDR2 is YFSETQ. The CDR3 is 14 residues long. The CDR3 nucleotides are TGCGCCAGCAGCTCCCGGGACAGGTACAATGAGCAGTTCTTC. The encoded protein is CASSSRDRYNEQFF.

J is TRBJ2-3 and V is TRBV9; D is possibly TRBD2 (6 bases). V gave up 4 bases and J gave up 0 bases, with 15 bases separating them. The germline CDR1 and CDR2 sequences are SGDLS and YYNGEE. The CDR3 sequence is 16 residues long. The CDR3 loop reads CASSPRTTYSTDTQYF. The DNA of the CDR3 is TGTGCCAGCAGCCCAAGGACTACCTATAGCACAGATACGCAGTATTTT.

J is TRBJ2-5 and V is TRBV9, with TRBD2 matching over 7 bases. J was trimmed by 4 bases and V by 3 bases; bases with no gene match: 3. The CDR3 spans 13 residues. Germline V CDR1 and CDR2: SGDLS, YYNGEE. CDR3 bases: TGTGCCAGCAGCGGGTGGGGGGGAGAGACCCAGTACTTC. Its translation: CASSGWGGETQYF.

The chain links TRBV7-9 to TRBJ2-3; 10 bases fit TRBD2. The CDR3 has 15 amino acids. Germline V gene lookup returns CDR1 SEHNR and CDR2 FQNEAQ (reference sequence). Trimming removed 11 bases from V and 0 bases from J; junction bases left unmatched: 8. DNA for the CDR3: TGTGCCGGCGGTAGCGGGGGGTTTAGCACAGATACGCAGTATTTT. Amino acids: CAGGSGGFSTDTQYF.

The CDR3 bases are TGTGCCAGCAGCCCCCGGAGCGGAGGTACCTACGAGCAGTACTTC. It codes for CASSPRSGGTYEQYF. V and J are TRBV7-9 and TRBJ2-7; weak D call: TRBD2 (5 bases). CDR1 SEHNR and CDR2 FQNEAQ come from the germline V gene (reference sequence). Trimming stripped 5 bases from V and 2 bases from J, with 16 bases between. The CDR3 extends over 15 amino acids.

The chain employs TRBV5-1 and TRBJ2-1; TRBD2 aligns across 7 bases. This CDR3 region has 15 residues. From germline, CDR1 is SGHRS and CDR2 YFSETQ. Trimming cost V 4 bases and J 0 bases; bases outside gene matches: 4. The CDR3 bases are TGCGCCAGCAGCCCGAGCGGGAACTCCTACAATGAGCAGTTCTTC. Protein sequence: CASSPSGNSYNEQFF.

The gene calls are TRBV10-3 and TRBJ2-7, with 11 positions matching TRBD2. The V segment lost 6 bases and the J segment 2 bases; nucleotides outside the gene matches: 15. The germline CDR1 and CDR2 sequences are ENHRY and SYGVKD. The CDR3 is 18 residues long. CDR3 in amino acids: CAIRQRILAGGSTYEQYF. DNA of the CDR3: TGTGCCATCAGGCAGAGGATCCTAGCGGGAGGATCCACCTACGAGCAGTACTTC.

The chain combines TRBV10-3 with TRBJ2-1; 8 nucleotides match TRBD1. This CDR3 comprises 14 residues. The germline V gene encodes CDR1 ENHRY and CDR2 SYGVKD. J lost 4 bases, V lost 5 bases, and 4 bases had no gene match. CDR3 loop: CAISLGQGYNEQFF. As DNA, the CDR3 is TGTGCCATCAGTCTCGGACAGGGATACAATGAGCAGTTCTTC.

This chain joins TRBV7-9 and TRBJ2-6; a possible D gene is TRBD2 (5 bases). The CDR3 runs to 15 residues. Trimming removed 11 bases at V and 2 bases at J, with 16 bases between. Germline V gene data show CDR1 as SEHNR and CDR2 as FQNEAQ (reference sequence). The CDR3 nucleotides read TGTGCCGAAACCGGCGAGGGTGCTGGGGCCAACGTCCTGACTTTC. It translates to CAETGEGAGANVLTF.

The V and J genes are TRBV7-9 and TRBJ2-7, with TRBD1 identical over 9 bases. This CDR3 is 15 amino acids long. J was trimmed by 5 bases and V by 5 bases; bases with no gene match: 10. Per germline, CDR1 SEHNR and CDR2 FQNEAQ (reference sequence). The CDR3 sequence: CASSPPGQGTHEQYF. CDR3 sequence (DNA): TGTGCCAGCAGCCCGCCGGGACAGGGTACCCACGAGCAGTACTTC.

V gene TRBV4-1 combines with J gene TRBJ1-5; no clear D. The CDR3 sequence is 16 residues long. Germline V gene data show CDR1 as MGHRA and CDR2 as YSYEKL. Trimming pared 0 bases from V and 2 bases from J, leaving 11 bases between. CDR3 amino acids: CASSQDQVRGNQPQHF. The CDR3, as DNA: TGCGCCAGCAGCCAAGATCAAGTCCGGGGCAATCAGCCCCAGCATTTT.

This chain links TRBV27 with TRBJ2-7; D perhaps matches TRBD2 (5 bases). The V end lost 2 bases, the J end lost 4 bases, and 12 bases lay between the germline ends. Germline-derived CDR1 and CDR2 are MNHEY and SMNVEV (reference sequence). This CDR3 has 14 residues. CDR3 region: CASSLGGLWYEQYF. As DNA, the CDR3 is TGTGCCAGCAGTTTAGGAGGTTTGTGGTACGAGCAGTACTTC.

In DNA, the CDR3 is TGTGCCAGCAGTTTATCTCCCACCTACGAGCAGTACTTC. Translating it yields CASSLSPTYEQYF. J is TRBJ2-7 and V is TRBV27; D ambiguous. This CDR3 contains 13 residues. CDR1 and CDR2 (germline): MNHEY, SMNVEV (reference sequence). V dropped 0 bases and J dropped 2 bases, with 5 bases sitting between them.

The V and J genes are TRBV11-3 and TRBJ2-1; D is uncertain. The CDR3 is 15 amino acids. Trimming stripped 3 bases from V and 3 bases from J, with 12 bases between. CDR1 SGHNT and CDR2 YENEEA come from the germline V gene. The CDR3 DNA is TGTGCCAGCAGCTTCCCGCCGGGTATCTACAATGAGCAGTTCTTC. Translating it yields CASSFPPGIYNEQFF.

The V call is TRBV4-1, the J call TRBJ2-5; 11 nucleotides match TRBD1. The CDR3 spans 16 residues. V shed 4 bases and J 5 bases; nucleotides not matched to a gene: 9. Germline CDR1 MGHRA, CDR2 YSYEKL. CDR3 bases: TGCGCCAGCAGCCTTTGGACAGGGGGCGATTACGAGACCCAGTACTTC. It specifies CASSLWTGGDYETQYF.

J is TRBJ2-7 and V is TRBV7-9, with 8 bases that match TRBD2. Unmatched junction bases numbered 2, after V lost 2 bases and J lost 2 bases. The CDR3 has 14 residues. CDR1 and CDR2 from the germline V gene are SEHNR and FQNEAQ (reference sequence). As DNA, the CDR3 is TGTGCCAGCAGCTTACCGGGACTAGCCTACGAGCAGTACTTC. Amino acid sequence: CASSLPGLAYEQYF.

The V call is TRBV6-1, the J call TRBJ2-3, with 7 bases lining up with TRBD1. V gave up 10 bases and J gave up 2 bases; unmatched junction bases: 9. CDR1 and CDR2 (germline): MNHNS, SASEGT. The CDR3 spans 14 residues. The CDR3 is CATLPRGNTDTQYF. DNA of the CDR3: TGTGCCACCCTCCCCAGGGGGAACACAGATACGCAGTATTTT.

With respect to this clone: The germline gene is not matched at one end of the junction; a read error may be the cause. V and J are TRBV7-6 and TRBJ1-3; the D gene is possibly TRBD1 (6 bases). The CDR3 sequence is 17 residues long. The germline V gene encodes CDR1 SGHVS and CDR2 FNYEAQ. The CDR3 bases are TGTGCCAGCAGCTTAGACGGGGGGGGCTATGCTGGGAACACCATATATTTT. Translated, it gives CASSLDGGGYAGNTIYF.

This sequence joins TRBV27 and TRBJ2-7; a possible D gene is TRBD2 (5 bases). Germline V gives CDR1 MNHEY, CDR2 SMNVEV (reference sequence). This CDR3 region has 18 residues. V was shortened by 2 bases and J by 2 bases, with 22 bases between the two germline ends. CDR3: CASSLTSGVSGFTYEQYF. In DNA, the CDR3 is TGTGCCAGCAGTTTAACCTCCGGTGTGTCGGGATTTACCTACGAGCAGTACTTC.

The chain has TRBV4-1 and TRBJ1-1; 8 nucleotides align to TRBD1. This CDR3 region has 16 residues. In germline, CDR1 is MGHRA, CDR2 YSYEKL. Trimming removed 3 bases from V and 4 bases from J; junction bases left unmatched: 10. The DNA for the CDR3 is TGCGCCAGCAGCCAGATCCCACAGGGGGAGGCCACTGAAGCTTTCTTT. Translated: CASSQIPQGEATEAFF.